The entry below gives a single T cell receptor beta chain sequence along with its context. Its antigen is not identified. The data stem from a study of early T cells in non-severe SARS-CoV-2 infection. Across the study: Sequencing of unsorted whole blood was done on bulk RNA, leaving chains unpaired.

V lost 0 bases, J lost 7 bases, and 10 bases lay in between. The germline V gene encodes CDR1 SGHDN and CDR2 FVKESK. The CDR3 is made up of 13 amino acids. Notes on the study in general: Anti-spike CD8 responses were favored in VDJdb matching, and private and CD4 specificities were missed.

The library protocol tagged individual cDNA molecules with unique molecular identifiers. TCRdb reprocessed the 5' RACE reads via MiXCR and lists one record per CDR3 protein. The table lists 81,000 or so distinct CDR3 sequences, about 12% of them singletons. The sample consisted of whole blood. This TCR was recovered from an adult who was a healthcare worker with PCR-confirmed SARS-CoV-2 infection or an uninfected control (not recorded which). The V call is TRBV14, the J call TRBJ2-7; the D is unclear. Here the CDR3 reads CASSQDLVGEQYF. CDR3 nucleotides: TGTGCCAGCAGCCAAGATCTTGTCGGGGAGCAGTACTTC.